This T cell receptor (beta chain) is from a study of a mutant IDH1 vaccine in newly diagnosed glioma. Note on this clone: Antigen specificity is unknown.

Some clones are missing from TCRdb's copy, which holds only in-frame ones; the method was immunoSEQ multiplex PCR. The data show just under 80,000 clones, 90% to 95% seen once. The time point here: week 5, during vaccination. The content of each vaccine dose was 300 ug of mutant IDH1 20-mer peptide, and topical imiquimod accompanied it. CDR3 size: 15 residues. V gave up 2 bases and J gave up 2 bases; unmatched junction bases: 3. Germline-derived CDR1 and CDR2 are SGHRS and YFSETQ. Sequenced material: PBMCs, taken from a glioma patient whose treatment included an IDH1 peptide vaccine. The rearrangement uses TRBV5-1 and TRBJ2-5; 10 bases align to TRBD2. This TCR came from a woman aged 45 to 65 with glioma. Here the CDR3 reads CASSFQTSGQETQYF. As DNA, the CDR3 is TGCGCCAGCAGCTTCCAGACTAGCGGGCAAGAGACCCAGTACTTC. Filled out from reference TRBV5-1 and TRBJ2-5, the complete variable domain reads KAGVTQTPRYLIKTRGQQVTLSCSPISGHRSVSWYQQTPGQGLQFLFEYFSETQRNKGNFPGRFSGRQFSNSRSEMNVSTLELGDSALYLCASSFQTSGQETQYFGPGTRLLVL.